The clone carrying this T cell receptor (beta chain) was found a few times. No antigen is known for it. Both TRBC1 and TRBC2 were covered by a beta constant-region primer of two equimolar oligonucleotides. The ligated cDNA underwent four PCR rounds using SP2 and nested alpha and beta constant-region primers. TCRdb redid the calling of the UMI-ligation and nested PCR reads with MiXCR, one entry per CDR3 protein. This sample has about 82,000 distinct CDR3 sequences, with 9% to 9.5% found just once. Cells stained for CD3, CD4, CD8, CD45RA and CD27 were sorted into four subsets. The data are from a study of naive and memory T cell subsets. Findings and caveats of the study: TCR abundance followed a power law differing between naive and memory subsets.

This receptor was obtained from a human donor in good health. The material sequenced was naive CD8+ T cells from blood.

The DNA for the CDR3 is TGCGCCAGCAGCAGGGGAGTCGAAGGACCGAACACCGGGGAGCTGTTTTTT. This sequence encodes CASSRGVEGPNTGELFF. V gene TRBV10-2 combines with J gene TRBJ2-2, with D maybe TRBD1 (6 bases). The germline CDR1 and CDR2 sequences are WSHSY and SAAADI. V lost 6 bases, J lost 0 bases, and 17 bases lay in between. The CDR3 is made up of 17 amino acids.